One and the same sample provided the 13 T cell receptor beta chains below, sequenced in a study of blood T cell repertoires in COVID-19. Some clones are missing from TCRdb's copy, which holds only in-frame ones; the method was immunoSEQ multiplex PCR. Seen here are 85,000 to 130,000 clones, approximately 83% observed once, and the top ten hold roughly 2.7%. The sample consisted of PBMCs or T cells enriched from blood (not recorded which). The origin of the receptors is a woman aged 50 to 60 who had recovered from COVID-19.

With respect to this clone: This specimen includes other DNA sequences encoding the same CDR3. CDR3 DNA: TGTGCCTGGAGTGTGACTGACTATGGCTACACCTTC. Protein product: CAWSVTDYGYTF. The rearrangement joins TRBV30 to TRBJ1-2, with no clear D. Between the trimmed V and J ends, which lost 0 bases and 3 bases, there was a span of 5 bases. The V gene's germline CDR1 is GTSNPN and CDR2 SVGIG (reference sequence). The CDR3 extends over 12 amino acids.

This clone has just a few counts. The CDR3 region is CASSPPGYSNQPQHF. In DNA, the CDR3 is TGTGCCAGTTCTCCTCCAGGGTATAGCAATCAGCCCCAGCATTTT. The rearrangement joins TRBV28 to TRBJ1-5; tentative D call: TRBD1 (5 bases). CDR3 size: 15 residues. The germline V gene encodes CDR1 MDHEN and CDR2 SYDVKM. Between the trimmed V and J ends, which lost 9 bases and 0 bases, there was a span of 15 bases.

V usage is TRBV7-9 and J usage is TRBJ2-6, with 12 nucleotides matching TRBD1. Germline CDR1 is SEHNR and CDR2 is FQNEAQ (reference sequence). V dropped 3 bases and J dropped 2; count of bases not matched to a gene: 2. This CDR3 region has 17 residues. The DNA for the CDR3 is TGTGCCAGCAGCTTTGGGACAGGGGGCACTGGGGCCAACGTCCTGACTTTC. Protein sequence: CASSFGTGGTGANVLTF.

The CDR3 protein is CASTGQGSYGYTF. The CDR3 nucleotides are TGTGCCAGCACTGGGCAGGGTAGCTATGGCTACACCTTC. J is TRBJ1-2 and V is TRBV2, with D maybe TRBD1 (5 bases). There are 13 residues in the CDR3. V dropped 7 bases and J dropped 4 bases, with 13 bases sitting between them. Germline V gene sequence: CDR1 SNHLY, CDR2 FYNNEI. Complete variable domain (other parts from reference TRBV2 and TRBJ1-2): EPEVTQTPSHQVTQMGQEVILRCVPISNHLYFYWYRQILGQKVEFLVSFYNNEISEKSEIFDDQFSVERPDGSNFTLKIRSTKLEDSAMYFCASTGQGSYGYTFGSGTRLTVV.

This clone was seen only a few times. This chain uses TRBV11-2 with TRBJ1-6; 8 nucleotides agree with TRBD1. V shed 2 bases, J shed 7 bases, and the junction held 10 bases outside the gene matches. Germline CDR1 reads SGHAT; CDR2 reads FQNNGV. The CDR3 covers 17 residues. In nucleotides, the CDR3 is TGTGCCAGCAGCTTAACCGGGACAGGAGGAGTCAATTCACCCCTCCACTTT. Amino acid sequence: CASSLTGTGGVNSPLHF. Using reference TRBV11-2 and TRBJ1-6 for the parts outside the CDR3, the full variable domain is EAGVAQSPRYKIIEKRQSVAFWCNPISGHATLYWYQQILGQGPKLLIQFQNNGVVDDSQLPKDRFSAERLKGVDSTLKIQPAKLEDSAVYLCASSLTGTGGVNSPLHFGNGTRLTVT.

This clone was detected only once. This chain connects TRBV5-1 to TRBJ2-7; TRBD2 matches at 11 bases. The CDR3 length is 14 residues. The germline V gene encodes CDR1 SGHRS and CDR2 YFSETQ. With V trimmed by 4 bases and J by 1 base, 1 base remained unmatched. CDR3 bases: TGCGCCAGCAGCGTAGCGGGGGGGTCCTACGAGCAGTACTTC. It yields the protein CASSVAGGSYEQYF.

The rearrangement links TRBV7-2 to TRBJ2-5, with 9 positions matching TRBD2. Germline assignment: CDR1 SGHTA and CDR2 FQGNSA. This CDR3 contains 16 residues. V shed 5 bases, J shed 0 bases, and the junction held 7 bases outside the gene matches. CDR3 DNA: TGTGCCAGCAGCCCACGACTAGCGGAGTACCAAGAGACCCAGTACTTC. Encoded protein: CASSPRLAEYQETQYF.

This chain links TRBV19 with TRBJ2-2; TRBD1 matches 9 bases. After removal of 10 bases from V and 4 bases from J, the junction contained 10 bases not matched to a gene. CDR1 is LNHDA and CDR2 is SQIVND in the germline V gene (reference sequence). The CDR3 extends over 15 amino acids. The CDR3 region has the DNA TGTGCCACCACTAACAGGGGGCGCGGCACCGGGGAGCTGTTTTTT. This translates into CATTNRGRGTGELFF.

This clone is a singleton in its sample. V and J are TRBV9 and TRBJ1-2, with 10 nucleotides matching TRBD1. Germline loops: CDR1 SGDLS, CDR2 YYNGEE. The CDR3 has 18 residues. The J segment lost 6 bases and the V segment lost 0 bases, leaving 14 bases of the junction unmatched. The CDR3 loop reads CASSVGGDRGRRWDGYTF. The CDR3 region has the DNA TGTGCCAGCAGCGTAGGGGGGGACAGGGGTCGTCGATGGGATGGCTACACCTTC. The variable domain in full, with the rest retrieved from reference TRBV9 and TRBJ1-2, is DSGVTQTPKHLITATGQRVTLRCSPRSGDLSVYWYQQSLDQGLQFLIQYYNGEERAKGNILERFSAQQFPDLHSELNLSSLELGDSALYFCASSVGGDRGRRWDGYTFGSGTRLTVV.

V usage is TRBV5-1 and J usage is TRBJ1-5; D might be TRBD1 (5 bases). V was trimmed by 0 bases and J by 6 bases, leaving 13 bases between them. Germline V gives CDR1 SGHRS, CDR2 YFSETQ. The length of the CDR3 is 15 residues. The CDR3 DNA is TGCGCCAGCAGCTTGGCCGGCGGGACGGGTCAGCCCCAGCATTTT. Translation: CASSLAGGTGQPQHF.

The chain employs TRBV27 and TRBJ1-1; maybe TRBD1 (5 bases). This CDR3 region has 16 residues. The V end was cut by 6 bases, the J end by 0 bases, with 17 bases between. Germline CDR1 MNHEY, CDR2 SMNVEV (reference sequence). DNA for the CDR3: TGTGCCAGCAGCCTAGGCCAGGGCCCTTTGAACACTGAAGCTTTCTTT. This translates into CASSLGQGPLNTEAFF.

This clone appeared a single time. This chain joins TRBV12-3 or TRBV12-4 and TRBJ1-5; no clear D. The CDR3 spans 13 residues. Trimming took 7 bases from V and 6 from J, leaving 13 bases between them. Written as DNA, the CDR3 is TGTGCCAGCAATGCAGGTTTTCCTCAGCCCCAGCATTTT. It codes for CASNAGFPQPQHF.

The genes are TRBV7-2 and TRBJ2-5; D possibly corresponds to TRBD2 (7 bases). Germline loops: CDR1 SGHTA, CDR2 FQGNSA. Trimming pared 1 base from V and 4 bases from J, leaving 19 bases between. This CDR3 is built from 17 residues. The CDR3: CASSLGLGGAQRETQYF. DNA for the CDR3: TGTGCCAGCAGCTTAGGATTGGGGGGGGCCCAGCGAGAGACCCAGTACTTC.